A selection of T cell receptor beta chains follows, all from one sample in a study of beta chain features in type 1 diabetes. The table came from immunoSEQ multiplex PCR; TCRdb's copy has only in-frame clones and leaves some out. Found here are 150,000 to 200,000 clones, approximately 7.8% of them singletons; the top ten hold approximately 1%. The specimen was central memory CD4+ T cells from blood. The receptors originated from a woman aged 40 to 49 with type 1 diabetes. Both conserved end residues are part of each CDR3. D genes are given only for firm matches. Clone size appears in some rows only: once, few, many, or a class for an expanded clone.

J gene	clone size	D gene	V gene	CDR3 DNA	CDR3 protein
TRBJ1-2	NA	NA	TRBV7-6	TGTGCCAGCAGCTCGGGGGACGGGTGGGGCTACACCTTC	CASSSGDGWGYTF
TRBJ1-1	many	NA	TRBV29-1	TGCAGCGCTCTACTAAACAGGGACACTGAAGCTTTCTTT	CSALLNRDTEAFF
TRBJ1-5	NA	NA	TRBV10-3	TGTGCCATCAGTGAGTCGGGCCAGCCCCAGCATTTT	CAISESGQPQHF
TRBJ1-2	few	NA	TRBV7-8	TGTGCCTGCGGCCTGAACGTCTATGGCTACACCTTC	CACGLNVYGYTF
TRBJ2-7	few	TRBD1	TRBV28	TGTGCCAGCACCCGGACAGGGTCATACGAGCAGTACTTC	CASTRTGSYEQYF
TRBJ2-1	NA	TRBD1	TRBV4-3	TGCGCCAGCAGTGTCCAGATGGGACAGCGCAATGAGCAGTTCTTC	CASSVQMGQRNEQFF
TRBJ1-2	NA	NA	TRBV5-1	TGCGCCAGCAGCCCTGAAGGCCCAGGGAAGCAGGGCTACACCTTC	CASSPEGPGKQGYTF
TRBJ2-1	few	NA	TRBV2	TGTGCCAGCAACAATGGGATAGCGGCGTACAATGAGCAGTTCTTC	CASNNGIAAYNEQFF
TRBJ1-1	few	TRBD1	TRBV19	TGTGCCAGTAGTATCCAGGGGGCTGGGACTGAAGCTTTCTTT	CASSIQGAGTEAFF
TRBJ2-3	few	NA	TRBV19	TGTGCCACCAAACGGGTAGATACGCAGTATTTT	CATKRVDTQYF
TRBJ1-2	few	NA	TRBV7-9	TGTGCCAGCAGCTTACTCTGGGAGACGGCAAAGGGCTACACCTTC	CASSLLWETAKGYTF
TRBJ2-1	NA	NA	TRBV6-6	TGTGCCAGCAGTTACTCGACAGGAGAACGGCATGAGCAGTTCTTC	CASSYSTGERHEQFF
TRBJ2-2	few	NA	TRBV18	TGTGCCAGCTCAGCAGGGTCCGGGGAGCTGTTTTTT	CASSAGSGELFF
TRBJ2-7	NA	NA	TRBV4-3	TGCGCCAGCAGCCTCGAAAGAGGAACGGAGCAGTACTTC	CASSLERGTEQYF
TRBJ2-5	few	NA	TRBV9	TGTGCCAGCAGCTTGGTGGCGGGGTCAGGGACCCAGTACTTC	CASSLVAGSGTQYF
TRBJ1-2	few	TRBD1	TRBV5-1	TGTGCCAGCAGCTTGGACAGGGGAAACTATGGCTACACCTTC	CASSLDRGNYGYTF
TRBJ2-2	NA	NA	TRBV6-5	TGTGCCAGCAGATCCCTAGGGGACACCGGGGAGCTGTTTTTT	CASRSLGDTGELFF
TRBJ2-2	NA	TRBD1	TRBV5-1	TGCGCCAGCAGCGCTAGGGACAGACTATCCGGGGAGCTGTTTTTT	CASSARDRLSGELFF
TRBJ1-1	NA	NA	TRBV9	TGTGCCAGCAGCGCCCGTCCTAACACTGAAGCTTTCTTT	CASSARPNTEAFF
TRBJ2-5	few	TRBD2	TRBV5-4	TGTGCCAGCAGCTTGCCCCTAGCGGGCCAAGAGACCCAGTACTTC	CASSLPLAGQETQYF
TRBJ2-2	many	TRBD1	TRBV7-3	TGTGCCAGCCGACAGGGCGTCACCGGGGAGCTGTTTTTT	CASRQGVTGELFF
TRBJ2-5	NA	NA	TRBV6-6	TGTGCCAGCACCCTGGACTCACAAGAGACCCAGTACTTC	CASTLDSQETQYF
TRBJ2-7	NA	TRBD1	TRBV20-1	TGCAGGGGGACAGGGGCTCGGGAGCAGTACTTC	CRGTGAREQYF
TRBJ2-3	few	NA	TRBV5-1	TGCGCCAGCAGCTTGGCCCGGACAGCCACAGATACGCAGTATTTT	CASSLARTATDTQYF
TRBJ1-1	few	NA	TRBV7-2	TGTGCCAGCAGCGTCCGGGAGGCGAACACTGAAGCTTTCTTT	CASSVREANTEAFF
TRBJ2-1	many	TRBD1	TRBV7-3	TGTGCCAGCAGCTTAAGGGGACAGGGTGGGGCCTACAATGAGCAGTTCTTC	CASSLRGQGGAYNEQFF
TRBJ1-2	few	NA	TRBV4-3	TGCGCCAGCAGCCAAGCCTCAGGGAATGGCTACACCTTC	CASSQASGNGYTF
TRBJ1-1	NA	TRBD1	TRBV2	TGTGCCAGCAGTACGGACAGGGGGGCTTTCTTT	CASSTDRGAFF
TRBJ2-5	NA	NA	TRBV7-2	TGTGCCAGCAGCTTGTGGGGGCCCCCGGAGACCCAGTACTTC	CASSLWGPPETQYF
TRBJ1-1	few	NA	TRBV15	TGTGCCACCAGCAGAGATCTGAGTGAAGCTTTCTTT	CATSRDLSEAFF
TRBJ2-1	NA	TRBD2	TRBV7-2	TGTGCCAGCAGCTCCGGGGGACTAGCGGGAGACAATGAGCAGTTCTTC	CASSSGGLAGDNEQFF
TRBJ1-3	few	NA	TRBV15	TGTGCCACCAGCTGGACAGAAACTGGAAACACCATATATTTT	CATSWTETGNTIYF
TRBJ2-1	few	NA	TRBV27	TGTGCCAGCAGTTGGGGTGGGGGGGCCAGTGAGCAGTTCTTC	CASSWGGGASEQFF
TRBJ1-1	few	NA	TRBV7-9	TGTGCCAGCAGCTACGCCCGGGTTAACACTGAAGCTTTCTTT	CASSYARVNTEAFF
TRBJ2-7	few	NA	TRBV7-3	TGTGCCAGCAGTTCGACTTTATACGAGCAGTACTTC	CASSSTLYEQYF
TRBJ1-6	NA	NA	TRBV4-2	TGTGCCAGCAGCCAAGATCTGAACGAAGGGGATTCACCCCTCCACTTT	CASSQDLNEGDSPLHF
TRBJ2-7	NA	TRBD1	TRBV19	TGTGCCAGTAGTACCGGGACAGGGAGGACCTACGAGCAGTACTTC	CASSTGTGRTYEQYF
TRBJ1-2	many	NA	TRBV29-1	TGCAGCGTTGGACAGCCTTATGGCTACACCTTC	CSVGQPYGYTF
TRBJ1-1	few	TRBD1	TRBV7-9	TGTGCCAGCAGCTTAACAGGGGGATCTGAAGCTTTCTTT	CASSLTGGSEAFF
TRBJ2-3	NA	TRBD2	TRBV9	TGTGCCAGCAGCGTAGATCTGAGCTTAGCTGGCCGCGGGGGAGATACGCAGTATTTT	CASSVDLSLAGRGGDTQYF
TRBJ2-2	few	NA	TRBV7-7	TGTGCCAGCAGCTTAGGGGCGTCGAACACCGGGGAGCTGTTTTTT	CASSLGASNTGELFF
TRBJ1-1	NA	NA	TRBV4-1	TGCGCCAGCAGCCAAGAGGAGGGGACTGAAGCTTTCTTT	CASSQEEGTEAFF